Listed below are T cell receptor beta chains from one sample, sequenced in a study of CD8+ T cells in alopecia areata. TCRdb's table, derived via immunoSEQ multiplex PCR, lists solely in-frame clones and lacks some. The sample has over 200,000 clones; over 60% are singletons. The input for sequencing was CD4+ T cells sorted from blood, taken at week 4, from a patient treated with tofacitinib. Source of these receptors: a human donor with alopecia areata. Both conserved end residues are part of each CDR3. D genes are given only for firm matches. Only some rows state a clone size, as once, few, many or a class for expanded clones.

clone_size	v_call	d_call	j_call	cdr3_aa	cdr3_nt
.	TRBV19	.	TRBJ1-5	CASSRSNQPQHF	TGTGCCAGTAGCCGAAGCAATCAGCCCCAGCATTTT
few	TRBV5-1	TRBD2	TRBJ2-3	CASRKGTSGGSTDTQYF	TGCGCCAGCAGGAAAGGGACTAGCGGGGGCAGCACAGATACGCAGTATTTT
.	TRBV5-1	.	TRBJ2-6	CASSFRSTALSSGANVLTF	TGCGCCAGCAGCTTTAGGTCGACAGCCCTAAGCTCTGGGGCCAACGTCCTGACTTTC
.	TRBV15	.	TRBJ2-7	CATSARVGASSYEQYF	TGTGCCACCAGCGCCCGAGTGGGGGCGAGCTCCTACGAGCAGTACTTC
.	TRBV4-1	TRBD2	TRBJ2-5	CASSLAASGALGETQYF	TGCGCCAGCAGCCTCGCGGCTAGCGGGGCCTTGGGGGAGACCCAGTACTTC
.	TRBV14	.	TRBJ1-1	CASSPRPGVNTEAFF	TGTGCCAGCAGCCCCAGACCGGGCGTGAACACTGAAGCTTTCTTT
.	TRBV5-1	.	TRBJ1-1	CASSRGEAEAFF	TGCGCCAGCAGCCGGGGAGAAGCTGAAGCTTTCTTT
.	TRBV9	.	TRBJ1-1	CASSTLDQNTEAFF	TGTGCCAGCAGCACCCTTGACCAGAACACTGAAGCTTTCTTT
.	TRBV11-2	TRBD2	TRBJ2-5	CASSRWTSGGRGQETQYF	TGTGCCAGCAGCAGATGGACTAGCGGGGGAAGGGGGCAAGAGACCCAGTACTTC
.	TRBV7-8	TRBD2	TRBJ2-5	CASTPEVRLAGLETQYF	TGTGCCAGCACCCCAGAGGTCCGTCTAGCGGGGCTGGAGACCCAGTACTTC
few	TRBV5-6	.	TRBJ1-1	CASSLGSLTEAFF	TGTGCCAGCAGCTTGGGTTCACTGACTGAAGCTTTCTTT
few	TRBV27	TRBD1	TRBJ2-5	CASSSTVQGQGARYF	TGTGCCAGCAGCTCCACCGTGCAGGGACAGGGGGCTAGGTACTTC
few	TRBV27	TRBD1	TRBJ1-2	CASSPWTGGNYGYTF	TGTGCCAGCAGTCCTTGGACAGGGGGTAACTATGGCTACACCTTC
.	TRBV30	.	TRBJ1-2	CAWGSGTGYGYTF	TGTGCCTGGGGCTCAGGGACCGGCTATGGCTACACCTTC
many	TRBV14	TRBD1	TRBJ1-2	CASSLPGQGKYSYTF	TGTGCCAGCAGCCTTCCGGGACAGGGAAAATATAGCTACACCTTC
.	TRBV5-4	.	TRBJ2-1	CASRLLSGGGGQFF	TGTGCCAGCCGCCTTCTGTCCGGTGGGGGAGGGCAGTTCTTC
.	TRBV7-2	.	TRBJ1-1	CASSSSLEAFF	TGTGCCAGCAGCTCCTCCTTAGAAGCTTTCTTT
.	TRBV4-2	TRBD2	TRBJ2-1	CASSQAAGGAVSNEQFF	TGTGCCAGCAGCCAAGCCGCCGGGGGGGCCGTTTCCAATGAGCAGTTCTTC
few	TRBV11-2	TRBD2	TRBJ2-3	CASSLVPASGGTDTQYF	TGTGCCAGCAGCTTAGTTCCGGCTAGCGGGGGGACAGATACGCAGTATTTT
.	TRBV25-1	.	TRBJ2-7	CASSDGGHPGEQYF	TGTGCCAGCAGTGATGGAGGCCACCCGGGCGAGCAGTACTTC
.	TRBV2	.	TRBJ1-3	CASSESRSGNTIYF	TGTGCCAGCAGTGAGTCCCGCTCTGGAAACACCATATATTTT
.	TRBV29-1	.	TRBJ2-2	CRGTPNTGELFF	TGCAGAGGGACACCGAACACCGGGGAGCTGTTTTTT
.	TRBV6-5	.	TRBJ1-1	CASSYTPQGRNTEAFF	TGTGCCAGCAGTTACACCCCTCAGGGAAGGAACACTGAAGCTTTCTTT
.	TRBV9	.	TRBJ2-2	CASSVVSGQNTGELFF	TGTGCCAGCAGCGTAGTTAGCGGCCAGAACACCGGGGAGCTGTTTTTT
.	TRBV5-1	TRBD1	TRBJ2-7	CASSFGQGAIGEQYF	TGCGCCAGCAGCTTCGGTCAGGGGGCGATTGGGGAGCAGTACTTC
.	TRBV7-2	TRBD2	TRBJ2-7	CASSTTPSGVFYEQYF	TGTGCCAGCAGCACAACCCCCAGCGGGGTATTCTACGAGCAGTACTTC
few	TRBV5-1	.	TRBJ2-2	CASSLARLGTGELFF	TGCGCCAGCAGCCTGGCTAGGCTGGGGACCGGGGAGCTGTTTTTT
.	TRBV5-4	TRBD2	TRBJ2-1	CASSLATSGGDEQFF	TGTGCCAGCAGCTTGGCAACGTCTGGGGGGGATGAGCAGTTCTTC
.	TRBV29-1	.	TRBJ1-1	CSVRAGNTEAFF	TGCAGCGTTAGGGCGGGGAACACTGAAGCTTTCTTT
few	TRBV9	.	TRBJ2-1	CASSVAVFADEQFF	TGTGCCAGCAGCGTAGCGGTCTTCGCGGATGAGCAGTTCTTC
once	TRBV9	TRBD2	TRBJ2-7	CASSVGLAGSYEQYF	TGTGCCAGCAGCGTAGGGCTAGCGGGCTCCTACGAGCAGTACTTC
.	TRBV30	.	TRBJ2-2	CAWTVLGVNTGELFF	TGTGCCTGGACCGTTCTGGGGGTGAACACCGGGGAGCTGTTTTTT
.	TRBV15	.	TRBJ2-5	CATSSRDMRRETQYF	TGTGCCACCAGCAGCAGGGATATGAGGAGAGAGACCCAGTACTTC
.	TRBV11-3	.	TRBJ2-5	CASSLVGEETQYF	TGTGCCAGCAGCTTAGTAGGGGAGGAGACCCAGTACTTC
.	TRBV11-2	.	TRBJ1-1	CASSLDLSDSAYFFF	TGTGCCAGCAGCTTAGATCTAAGCGACAGTGCGTACTTTTTCTTT
.	TRBV11-1	.	TRBJ1-2	CASSLNSHLYGYTF	TGTGCCAGCAGCTTGAATAGTCATCTCTATGGCTACACCTTC
few	TRBV30	.	TRBJ1-1	CAWSGVGGAEAFF	TGTGCCTGGAGTGGGGTAGGTGGAGCTGAAGCTTTCTTT
.	TRBV6-5	TRBD1	TRBJ2-2	CASSYPTGAGPGELFF	TGTGCCAGCAGTTATCCCACAGGGGCCGGACCCGGGGAGCTGTTTTTT
few	TRBV4-3	TRBD2	TRBJ2-1	CASSQGPSGGGLEQFF	TGCGCCAGCAGCCAAGGTCCTAGCGGGGGGGGCCTTGAGCAGTTCTTC
.	TRBV5-1	.	TRBJ1-6	CASSLNRDNSPLHF	TGCGCCAGCAGCCTCAACAGGGATAATTCACCCCTCCACTTT
.	TRBV7-9	.	TRBJ1-1	CASRSRDPFMNTEAFF	TGTGCCAGCAGGAGCAGGGACCCATTCATGAACACTGAAGCTTTCTTT
few	TRBV4-3	TRBD2	TRBJ2-3	CASSPGGGPDTQYF	TGCGCCAGCAGCCCGGGGGGTGGACCAGATACGCAGTATTTT
.	TRBV29-1	.	TRBJ2-7	CSAQQGYEQYF	TGCAGCGCTCAACAGGGCTACGAGCAGTACTTC
.	TRBV10-3	.	TRBJ2-2	CAISDYLTNTGELFF	TGTGCCATCAGTGACTACCTAACGAACACCGGGGAGCTGTTTTTT
few	TRBV27	.	TRBJ2-2	CASSLGYETGELFF	TGTGCCAGCAGTTTAGGTTATGAGACCGGGGAGCTGTTTTTT
.	TRBV7-2	TRBD1	TRBJ2-5	CASSIFGTVQETQYF	TGTGCCAGCAGCATTTTTGGGACAGTGCAAGAGACCCAGTACTTC
.	TRBV7-6	.	TRBJ1-6	CASSQGSSYNSPLHF	TGTGCCAGCAGCCAGGGAAGCTCCTATAATTCACCCCTCCACTTT
.	TRBV29-1	TRBD1	TRBJ2-5	CSAGQGVETQYF	TGCAGCGCTGGACAGGGCGTGGAGACCCAGTACTTC
few	TRBV18	.	TRBJ1-5	CASSQVTRAVQQPQHF	TGTGCCAGCTCCCAGGTTACCAGGGCAGTCCAGCAGCCCCAGCATTTT
few	TRBV29-1	TRBD1	TRBJ2-7	CSAGDRGVDEQYF	TGCAGCGCTGGAGACAGGGGCGTAGACGAGCAGTACTTC
many	TRBV5-8	TRBD1	TRBJ1-1	CASSRTQGANTEAFF	TGTGCCAGCAGCCGAACACAGGGGGCGAACACTGAAGCTTTCTTT
.	TRBV5-4	TRBD2	TRBJ2-3	CASSLVNSGAPGDTQYF	TGTGCCAGCAGCTTGGTTAATAGCGGGGCACCCGGGGATACGCAGTATTTT
.	TRBV5-1	TRBD1	TRBJ2-7	CASSTGQGIAYEQYF	TGCGCCAGCAGCACCGGACAGGGGATCGCCTACGAGCAGTACTTC
.	TRBV7-9	TRBD1	TRBJ1-5	CASTGEGNQPQHF	TGTGCCAGTACAGGGGAGGGCAATCAGCCCCAGCATTTT
.	TRBV6-5	TRBD2	TRBJ2-7	CASSRAGGAGGEQYF	TGTGCCAGCAGCCGCGCGGGGGGGGCTGGGGGCGAGCAGTACTTC
.	TRBV4-1	.	TRBJ2-5	CASSLYIGETQYF	TGCGCCAGCAGCCTGTACATTGGGGAGACCCAGTACTTC
.	TRBV7-7	TRBD1	TRBJ2-1	CATGTGPYNEQFF	TGTGCTACCGGGACAGGGCCTTACAATGAGCAGTTCTTC
once	TRBV6-1	.	TRBJ2-5	CASSGNPQETQYF	TGTGCCAGCAGTGGGAATCCCCAAGAGACCCAGTACTTC
.	TRBV19	.	TRBJ2-4	CASRNAGQQGDIQYF	TGTGCCAGTAGAAATGCGGGCCAACAGGGAGACATTCAGTACTTC
.	TRBV7-9	TRBD1	TRBJ1-2	CASSSLGTGRGYTF	TGTGCCAGCAGCTCCCTGGGGACAGGGAGAGGCTACACCTTC